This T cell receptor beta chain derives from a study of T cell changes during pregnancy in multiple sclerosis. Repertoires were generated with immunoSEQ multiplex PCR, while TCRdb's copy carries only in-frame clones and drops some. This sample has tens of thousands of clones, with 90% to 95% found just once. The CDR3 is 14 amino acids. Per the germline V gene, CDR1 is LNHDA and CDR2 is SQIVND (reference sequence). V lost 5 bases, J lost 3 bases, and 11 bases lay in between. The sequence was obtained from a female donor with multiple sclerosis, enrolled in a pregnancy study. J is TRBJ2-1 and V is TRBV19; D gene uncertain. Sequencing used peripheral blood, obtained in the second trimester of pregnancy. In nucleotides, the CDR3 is TGTGCCAGTAGTTACCCAGGTAACTACAATGAGCAGTTCTTC. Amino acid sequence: CASSYPGNYNEQFF.